Below, one T cell receptor (beta chain) is given with its context. Its antigen is undetermined. The PCR made use of 60 Vbeta and 13 Jbeta primers. Using immunoSEQ multiplex PCR, the repertoire was profiled, and TCRdb retains in-frame clones only, with some absent. The sample has about 200,000 clones; almost 80% are singletons. After removal of 6 bases from V and 4 bases from J, the junction contained 8 bases not matched to a gene. The length of the CDR3 is 16 residues. Germline V lookup: CDR1 KGHSH, CDR2 LQKENI. This sample was included in a study of cytomegalovirus exposure and HLA in healthy donors. Findings and caveats of the study: Reportedly, fewer N-insertions than the approximately 610-donor mean appeared in an Asian-associated ancestry cluster in a later analysis.

The TCR originated in a man between 18 and 29 years old in good health and CMV-seronegative. The sample was PBMCs. This chain joins TRBV18 and TRBJ2-5, with 13 bases fitting TRBD2. This CDR3 is CASSRLAGGLGETQYF. CDR3 DNA: TGTGCCAGCTCTCGACTAGCGGGAGGATTGGGAGAGACCCAGTACTTC.